The subject of this entry is one TCR beta chain. Its specificity is unknown. This sample was taken from a study of cytomegalovirus exposure and HLA in healthy donors. Background on the study: Unique TCR beta sequences numbering some 120 million came from about 179 million T cells in an earlier analysis. Study-wide results and limits: Relative to equally common others, HLA-associated TCR beta chains showed greater clonal expansion in a later analysis. A later analysis showed TCR association rates differing by HLA locus, peaking at DRB1 and lowest at HLA-C.

Vbeta (60) and Jbeta (13) primers were used in the PCR. The method was immunoSEQ multiplex PCR; TCRdb's version includes in-frame clones alone and lacks a portion of them. The data contain 180,000 or so clones, around 80% of them singletons. Germline CDR1 reads LGHNT; CDR2 reads FRNRAP. This CDR3 spans 13 amino acids. The V gene lost 4 bases and the J gene lost 3 bases, with 9 bases spanning the gap. The chain couples TRBV12-5 to TRBJ1-1; D gene unclear. Material: PBMCs. This receptor was identified in a man aged 18 to 35 in good health and CMV-seronegative. CDR3 sequence reads: CASGSFSDTEAFF. In DNA, the CDR3 is TGTGCTAGTGGTTCTTTCTCGGACACTGAAGCTTTCTTT.